This TCR beta chain was sequenced in a study of T cell responses to AZD1222 COVID-19 vaccine (dated by TCRdb to the early 2020s). Broadly, across the study: AZD1222 recipients whose second dose came at about 4 weeks and those whose second dose came at about 12 weeks were combined into one group, since spike-specific TCR depth and breadth did not differ between the two schedules. Trial participants were enrolled by age into subgroups of 18-55, 56-69 and 70-plus years, and 148, 28 and 57 TCR-sequenced participants, respectively, were included in these subgroups. A total of just over 230 trial participants underwent TCR sequencing, of whom some 210 received two doses of AZD1222 and about 25 received two doses of the MenACWY control vaccine. Overall study results and their limits: The whole spike protein was spanned by vaccine-associated CD4 TCRs, and dominant responses were seen in regions 160-218 and 743-854. Conclusions about previously exposed vaccinees are limited because only six or seven AZD1222 recipients were SARS-CoV-2 seropositive at baseline. A significant rise in spike-specific TCR breadth and depth was observed after two AZD1222 doses relative to day 0 and relative to MenACWY recipients. In the small 56-69-year group, the increase in depth fell short of significance, most likely because of low power. Reportedly, almost half of the unique spike-specific TCRs recognized epitopes lying outside the regions that are mutated in the B.1.351 and B.1.1.7 variants. Because no day 14 peak-response samples were available, the repertoires could be characterized only after the peak T cell response. Participants were mostly white British and included more females than males, and it was suggested by the authors that clonal diversity may have been underestimated.

The CDR3 regions of human TCRbeta chains were analyzed by immunosequencing. The study's own analysis went as follows. Repertoire TCRs were matched against a reference library of SARS-CoV-2-specific TCRs generated with the MIRA antigen-specificity platform. Breadth was defined as the fraction of unique TCRs that were SARS-CoV-2-associated. Depth was defined as the fraction of total T cells that were SARS-CoV-2-associated. Using the MIRA data, each spike-specific TCR was mapped to the spike region that the TCR reacts to and placed in a CD4 or CD8 class. Log10-transformed breadth and depth values were compared by one-way ANOVA with Sidak's multiple comparisons tests. TCRdb mirrors the immuneACCESS table, restricted to in-frame sequences. Some clones are absent from its copies; in checked studies, under half trace to an unresolved V gene, and the reason for the others is unknown. From that table come the V and J calls and clone size; the DNA was used to work out D and trimming. This sample comprises about 170,000 clones, over 75% of them detected only once. The top ten clones comprise approximately 3% of the sample.

V is reduced by 5 bases and J by 3 bases, leaving a spacing of 17 bases between them. From the cysteine up to the phenylalanine, the CDR3 has a length of 15 residues. The sequence is cut down to CDR3 DNA, 45 bases in frame from base 1. The CDR1 and CDR2 encoded by the germline V gene (reference sequence) are LNHDA and SQIVND. The time point label, as the study defines it: baseline before first vaccination. The vaccinee samples were drawn from two UK trials, COV001 and COV002, one of which was a single-blind randomized controlled phase 2/3 trial testing AZD1222 (ChAdOx1 nCoV-19) in healthy adults. For TCRbeta chain sequencing, PBMC samples were collected from trial participants at day 0 and at day 28 after the second dose. On this clone itself: There is no known antigen for this receptor. It has no much larger one-base neighbor in the sample; base qualities were not kept.

The chain is assembled from TRBV19 and TRBJ2-7; the D region is possibly TRBD1 or TRBD2, each matching across 5 bases. This TCR derives from an adult in good health. This material consisted of peripheral blood, taken on day 0 of AZD1222 vaccination. The DNA reads TGTGCCAGTAGTGGCCGAGGGGTCCTATTCTACGAGCAGTACTTC. This encodes CASSGRGVLFYEQYF.